One sample yielded the 5 T cell receptor beta chains listed below, sequenced in a study of vaccination and CD4 T cells after COVID-19. The Oncomine TCR Beta short-read assay was what sequenced the DNA obtained from cultured CD4+ T cells. MiXCR, run by TCRdb on the PCR reads, gives a single entry per CDR3 protein. The sample consists of around 11,000 distinct CDR3 sequences, around three quarters of them appearing once. Treatment: roughly 10-day PBMC culture with coronavirus spike peptide pools or control peptides (ViraFEST assay). Antigens for these TCRs are unknown. Sample: CD4+ T cells from blood, cultured in vitro. These receptors were collected from a human donor who had recovered from COVID-19.

The chain is built from TRBV2 and TRBJ1-2, with a tentative D call TRBD1 (5 bases). Per the germline V gene, CDR1 is SNHLY and CDR2 is FYNNEI. The V gene lost 4 bases and the J gene lost 4 bases, with 16 bases spanning the gap. The CDR3 length is 15 residues. CDR3 residues: CASSGRGQGAYGYTF. CDR3 nucleotide sequence: TGTGCCAGCAGTGGGCGGGGCCAGGGCGCCTATGGCTACACCTTC.

This clonotype was detected only once. The rearrangement links TRBV6-1 to TRBJ1-5, with a tentative D call TRBD1 (5 bases). Germline V gene data show CDR1 as MNHNS and CDR2 as SASEGT. Trimming took 8 bases from V and 1 from J, leaving 15 bases between them. The CDR3 is 15 residues long. The CDR3: CASQGRVRSNQPQHF. The CDR3 region has the DNA TGTGCCAGCCAGGGAAGGGTGAGGAGCAATCAGCCCCAGCATTTT.

DNA for the CDR3: TGTGCCAGTAGTATAGTCAGGGGAAATCAGCCCCAGCATTTT. This encodes CASSIVRGNQPQHF. The chain joins TRBV19 to TRBJ1-5, with TRBD1 as a possible D gene (6 bases). The germline gives CDR1 LNHDA, CDR2 SQIVND (reference sequence). The V gene lost 1 base and the J gene lost 4 bases, with 8 bases spanning the gap. The CDR3 length is 14 residues.

The genes are TRBV27 and TRBJ2-3; no firm D call. Trimming took off 1 base at V and 2 bases at J, with 16 bases between the two ends. Germline CDR1 reads MNHEY; CDR2 reads SMNVEV (reference sequence). CDR3 length: 17 residues. The CDR3 nucleotides are TGTGCCAGCAGTTTATTAGGCGGCCTCTCCTCCACAGATACGCAGTATTTT. Translating it yields CASSLLGGLSSTDTQYF.

The rearrangement links TRBV19 to TRBJ1-2; D possibly corresponds to TRBD1 (5 bases). The CDR3 sequence is 15 residues long. Deletions cut 4 bases from V and 8 bases from J, with 20 bases between. Germline V CDR1 and CDR2: LNHDA, SQIVND (reference sequence). CDR3 sequence: CASSRGGTSPRGYTF. CDR3 bases: TGTGCCAGTAGTAGGGGGGGAACCTCTCCTCGGGGCTACACCTTC.